What follows describes a single TCR beta chain. This clone was observed once. Its target antigen remains unknown. Base qualities are not provided; no much larger clone lies one nucleotide away. This entry is derived from a study of cytomegalovirus exposure and HLA in healthy donors (dated by TCRdb to 2016 to 2017). With respect to the entire study: In an earlier analysis of roughly 500 of the donors, approximately 260 Gb of sequence data and some 120 million unique TCR beta sequences from roughly 180 million T cells were reported. An early release covering just under 650 HLA-typed donors comprised about 310 gigabases of sequencing data and roughly 86 million unique TCR sequences. Among the roughly 370 genotyped donors, around 81% belonged to the genetic ancestry cluster associated with self-reported Caucasian donors. The study aimed to test whether signatures of past pathogen exposure could be identified by cataloging public T cell receptors. The study used immunosequencing to profile the T cell repertoires of several hundred subjects and linked those repertoires to cytomegalovirus serostatus. Along with the approximately 700-subject first cohort, a separate validation cohort of over a hundred different subjects was used. To predict cytomegalovirus infection status, the study combined high-throughput TCR immunosequencing, statistical association of individual TCRs with disease status, and machine learning. A later analysis re-examined previously published TCR beta repertoires from hundreds of donors and added high-resolution HLA genotyping to investigate patterns of TCR occurrence. In the later analysis, no new phenotypic data were used to find candidate immune exposures; instead, reliance was placed on TCR beta sequences and their occurrence across donors. To decide whether each TCR beta V gene segment behaved as functional or pseudogenic, an earlier analysis of some 580 of the donors relied on high-throughput TCR beta sequencing. Donor age, sex, ethnicity and CMV serostatus were compiled alongside the repertoire data. In a later genetic analysis, genome-wide SNP genotypes for about 65% of the 666 donors were used, and that subset was treated as a discovery cohort. All discovery cohort repertoires had been generated using a single sequencing platform. Both class I and class II loci were covered by HLA typing, at four-digit resolution. The number of typed donors differed by locus: roughly 629-640 for A, B, C, DRB1 and DQB1; some 500 for DQA1; 606 for DPA1; and some 430 for DPB1. Because of strong linkage in the cohort, roughly 5 DR-DQ haplotypes were treated as single units for association and clustering. On average, about 240,000 unique TCR beta nucleotide sequences were sequenced per donor among several hundred genotyped donors of the cohort, with roughly 19% of those sequences being non-productive.

Here is what the overall study found, with its caveats: Only TCR beta chains were sequenced in this cohort, and the absence of alpha or paired-chain data limited detectable features. The only immune exposure information available for the cohort was CMV serostatus. A later analysis found that HLA-associated TCR beta chains were more clonally expanded and had lower generation probabilities than equally common non-associated chains. When HLA alleles, especially DR and DQ, strongly co-occurred, attributing TCR associations to individual alleles was difficult. Because HLA typing was missing for some donors at each locus, association tests included only the typed subset. Most TCR sequences were seen in very few donors, while some public TCRs were found in many individuals. In an earlier analysis of approximately 590 of the donors, most TCR beta V segments appeared in productive rearrangements about 87% or about 30% of the time, broadly matching IMGT annotations. It was suggested by the authors that the approach could potentially be generalized to other disease states and immunological phenotypes. The classifier was reported to diagnose cytomegalovirus status with high specificity and sensitivity in both the original and validation cohorts. A later analysis found that most CMV-associated TCR beta chains appeared HLA-restricted, with HLA associations seemingly driven largely by CMV exposure. The study listed over 150 TCR beta chains as associated with cytomegalovirus. Some IMGT-functional V segments, including TRBV6-2 and TRBV6-3, could not be distinguished by the 87-base-pair reads and were therefore excluded. Roughly uniform sequencing depth across donors was assumed in presence/absence analyses, although this assumption may not hold. A group of highly shared sequence variants was considered likely to be a technical artifact of the sequencing pipeline. Specific HLA alleles were associated with more than 15,000 TCR beta sequences at a false discovery rate of 0.05 in a later analysis. Linkage disequilibrium might explain the correlated functional status among segregating V segments, but an unknown experimental factor could not be excluded. In vitro tests confirmed that a few of the cytomegalovirus-associated TCR beta chains recognize cytomegalovirus antigens. According to a later analysis, TCR association rates differed among HLA loci, with DRB1 alleles showing the most associated TCRs and HLA-C alleles showing the fewest. According to a later analysis, parvovirus B19, influenza, CMV and Epstein-Barr virus appeared linked to several top co-occurrence clusters. Compared with the approximately 670-donor mean, donors in an Asian-associated ancestry cluster had fewer N-insertions in productive TCRs, according to a later genetic analysis. V-gene and J-gene trimming of TCR beta chains was associated with a missense DCLRE1C variant in a later genetic analysis, and the association was replicated in an independent cohort. A further reported finding was that TCR beta sequences accurately predicted the HLA-A and HLA-B alleles for most subjects in the first cohort. The earlier analysis of 587 of the donors excluded some 16 rarely observed V segments, including chromosome 9 orphons, because counts were too low.

The cohort comprised 670 or so healthy bone marrow donors. At the time of sampling, all cohort members were nominally healthy, though unrecorded immune exposures were likely present. The donor tested CMV seronegative, placing the donor among the 350 or so seronegative members of the cohort. A peripheral blood sample was provided by each donor, and peripheral blood mononuclear cells were used for TCR beta sequencing. Genomic DNA extraction from the blood cell samples was performed with the Qiagen DNeasy Blood Extraction Kit. CDR1 and CDR2, per the germline V gene, are KGHSH and LQKENI. The CDR3 covers 16 residues, taking in both the cysteine and the phenylalanine. Only the CDR3 portion is preserved as DNA: 48 bases, with reading frame beginning at the first base. Trimming at the junction amounts to 2 bases on V and 2 bases on J, and the germline ends lie 12 bases apart. Library preparation was by the immunoSEQ multiplex PCR assay. For the multiplex PCR, a mixture combining 60 forward primers for TCR Vbeta segments and 13 reverse primers for TCR Jbeta segments was used. The CDR3 region of rearranged TCR beta genes was amplified from genomic DNA by a multiplex PCR assay. Amplified TCR beta libraries were sequenced as 87-base-pair reads on the Illumina HiSeq System. As for the original processing: Across the 670 or so repertoires, a later analysis counted 60 million to 90 million unique TCR beta chains, approximately 12 million of which were shared by at least two donors. To remove PCR and sequencing errors, raw reads were error-corrected and collapsed into unique sequences using a nearest-neighbor algorithm that merged closely related sequences. To assign V, D and J gene segments, CDR3 sequences were aligned to IMGT reference sequences. For a sequence to be retained, a match of at least six nucleotides was required to both a V gene segment and a J gene segment. A rearrangement was called productive if the CDR3 had no stop codons and remained in frame with V and J, and every other rearrangement was called non-productive. CDR3 was defined by IMGT convention, running from the second conserved V-encoded cysteine to the conserved J-encoded phenylalanine. The earlier analysis of roughly 590 of the donors excluded any sequence lacking an unambiguous match to a single V gene segment. In an earlier analysis of around 600 of the donors, V segments were called functional above 56.7% productive rearrangements and were called segregating when the between-donor standard deviation exceeded 5%. A statistical classification framework was built to diagnose cytomegalovirus status from the catalog of TCR beta chain sequences. A later analysis assigned V and J genes by comparing TCR nucleotide sequences with IMGT/GENE-DB human TR gene sequences. A later analysis assigned CDR3 sequences and most-parsimonious VDJ recombination scenarios with the TCRdist pipeline. In a later analysis, every TCR beta chain was defined by the combination of its CDR3 amino acid sequence and its V-gene family, and reads without a unique V-gene family were dropped. To address suspected cross-contamination and a sequencing artifact, a later analysis removed some 620 highly shared, low-generation-probability nucleotide sequences. In a later analysis, a clonal expansion index was calculated for each public chain from normalized within-repertoire ranks of inferred template counts. Generation probabilities in a later analysis came from a VDJ recombination model fitted to out-of-frame rearrangements, and those results were checked against IGoR. In a later analysis, TCR-TCR, TCR-HLA and TCR-CMV co-occurrence was scored with hypergeometric tests, and a repertoire-size bias correction was applied to TCR pairs. In a later analysis, false discovery rates were estimated by permuting HLA or CMV assignments 20 times. In a later analysis, co-occurring TCRs were grouped using DBSCAN, and TCRdist sequence similarity was added for clustering within HLA-allele-positive subsets. Co-occurrence clustering excluded repertoires with fewer than 30,000 or more than 120,000 public chains, plus five with anomalous nucleotide sharing. This immuneACCESS table, as held by TCRdb, lists in-frame sequences with V and J called but not all clones. Of the missing ones, under half trace to an unresolved V gene in checked studies; the others have no known cause. The DNA gave D and trimming, while V, J and clone size come from that table. Recorded for this sample are 150,000 to 200,000 clones; 60% to 80% of them occurred a single time. The ten largest clones add up to 1.3% to 1.5% of the sample.

The sample consisted of PBMCs. The chain was built from TRBV18 and TRBJ2-2; TRBD1 is possibly the D segment (6 matching bases). This TCR came from a woman aged 25 to 39 in good health and CMV-seronegative. Here is the DNA: TGTGCCAGCTCACCAGCCAGGGGAGAAAACACCGGGGAGCTGTTTTTT. It encodes CASSPARGENTGELFF. Beyond the CDR3, the reference TRBV18 and TRBJ2-2 genes provide the residues; the full variable domain reads: NAGVMQNPRHLVRRRGQEARLRCSPMKGHSHVYWYRQLPEEGLKFMVYLQKENIIDESGMPKERFSAEFPKEGPSILRIQQVVRGDSAAYFCASSPARGENTGELFFGEGSRLTVL.